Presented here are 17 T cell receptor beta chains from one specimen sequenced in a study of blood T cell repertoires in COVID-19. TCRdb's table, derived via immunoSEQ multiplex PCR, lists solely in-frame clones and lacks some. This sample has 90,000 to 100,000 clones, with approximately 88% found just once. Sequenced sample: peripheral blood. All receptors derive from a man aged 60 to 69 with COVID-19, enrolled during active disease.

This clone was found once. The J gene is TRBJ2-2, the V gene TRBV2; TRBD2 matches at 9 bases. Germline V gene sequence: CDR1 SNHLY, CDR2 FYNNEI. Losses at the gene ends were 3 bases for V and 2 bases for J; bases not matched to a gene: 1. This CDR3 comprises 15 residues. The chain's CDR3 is CASSETSGNTGELFF. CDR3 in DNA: TGTGCCAGCAGTGAGACTAGCGGTAACACCGGGGAGCTGTTTTTT.

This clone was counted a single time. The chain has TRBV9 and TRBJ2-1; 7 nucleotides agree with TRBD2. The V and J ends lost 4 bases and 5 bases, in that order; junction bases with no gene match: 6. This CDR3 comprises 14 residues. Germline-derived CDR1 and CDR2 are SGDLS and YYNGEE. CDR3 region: CASSPQLANNEQFF. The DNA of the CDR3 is TGTGCCAGCAGCCCCCAACTAGCGAACAATGAGCAGTTCTTC.

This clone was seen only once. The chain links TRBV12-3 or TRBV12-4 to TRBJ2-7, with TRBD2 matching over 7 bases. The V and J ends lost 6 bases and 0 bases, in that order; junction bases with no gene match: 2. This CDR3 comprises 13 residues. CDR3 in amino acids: CASSGGSSYEQYF. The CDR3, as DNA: TGTGCCAGCAGCGGGGGGTCCTCCTACGAGCAGTACTTC.

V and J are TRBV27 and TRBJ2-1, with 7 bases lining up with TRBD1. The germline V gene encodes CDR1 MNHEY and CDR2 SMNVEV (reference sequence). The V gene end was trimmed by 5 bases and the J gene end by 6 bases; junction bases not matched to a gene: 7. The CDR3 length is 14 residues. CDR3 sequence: CASSRWDRPNEQFF. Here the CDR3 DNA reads TGTGCCAGCAGTAGATGGGACAGACCCAATGAGCAGTTCTTC.

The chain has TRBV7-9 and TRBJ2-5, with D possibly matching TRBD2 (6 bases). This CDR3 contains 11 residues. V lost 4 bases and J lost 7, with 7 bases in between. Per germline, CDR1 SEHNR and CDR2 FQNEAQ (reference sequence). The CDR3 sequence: CASSSGGTQYF. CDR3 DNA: TGTGCCAGCAGCTCCGGGGGGACCCAGTACTTC.

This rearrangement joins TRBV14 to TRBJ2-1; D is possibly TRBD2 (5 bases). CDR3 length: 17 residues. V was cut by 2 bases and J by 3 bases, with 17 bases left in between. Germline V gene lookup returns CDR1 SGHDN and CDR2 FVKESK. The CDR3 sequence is CASSQLVVADFYNEQFF. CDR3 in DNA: TGTGCCAGCAGCCAACTCGTTGTGGCGGACTTCTACAATGAGCAGTTCTTC.

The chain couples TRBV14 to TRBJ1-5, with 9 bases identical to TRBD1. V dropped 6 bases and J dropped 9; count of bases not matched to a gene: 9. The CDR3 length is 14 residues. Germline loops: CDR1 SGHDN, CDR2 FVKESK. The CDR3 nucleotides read TGTGCCAGCAGTCCCGGGACAGGGTTGGGGCCCCAGCATTTT. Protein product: CASSPGTGLGPQHF.

CDR3 region: CASSLTGRGRQPQHF. CDR3 nucleotide sequence: TGTGCCAGCAGTTTAACAGGCAGGGGGCGGCAGCCCCAGCATTTT. The chain uses TRBV28 and TRBJ1-5; 8 bases line up with TRBD1. Per the germline V gene, CDR1 is MDHEN and CDR2 is SYDVKM. J lost 7 bases, V lost 2 bases, and 7 bases had no gene match. The CDR3 contains 15 residues.

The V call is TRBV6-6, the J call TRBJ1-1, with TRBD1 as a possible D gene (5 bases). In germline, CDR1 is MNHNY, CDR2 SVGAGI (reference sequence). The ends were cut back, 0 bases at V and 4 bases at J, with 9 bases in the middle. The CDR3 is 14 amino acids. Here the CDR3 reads CASSYSWGGTEAFF. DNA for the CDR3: TGTGCCAGCAGTTACTCGTGGGGGGGCACTGAAGCTTTCTTT.

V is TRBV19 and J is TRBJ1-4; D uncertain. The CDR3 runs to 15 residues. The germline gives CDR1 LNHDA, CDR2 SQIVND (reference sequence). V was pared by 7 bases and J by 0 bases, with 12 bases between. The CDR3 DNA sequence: TGTGCCAGTATTAAGGACTCTGCAACTAATGAAAAACTGTTTTTT. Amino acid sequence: CASIKDSATNEKLFF.

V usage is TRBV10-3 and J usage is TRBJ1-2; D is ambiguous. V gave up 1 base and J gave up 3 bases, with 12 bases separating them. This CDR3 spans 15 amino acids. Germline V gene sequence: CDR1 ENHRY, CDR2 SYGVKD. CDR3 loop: CAISEYQDWDYGYTF. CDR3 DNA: TGTGCCATCAGTGAGTACCAGGACTGGGACTATGGCTACACCTTC.

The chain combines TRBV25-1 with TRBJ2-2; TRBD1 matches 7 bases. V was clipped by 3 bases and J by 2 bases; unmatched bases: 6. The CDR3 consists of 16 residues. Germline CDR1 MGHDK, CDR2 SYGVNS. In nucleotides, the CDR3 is TGTGCCAGCAGTGAGGAAGGGGGCTCAAACACCGGGGAGCTGTTTTTT. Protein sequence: CASSEEGGSNTGELFF.

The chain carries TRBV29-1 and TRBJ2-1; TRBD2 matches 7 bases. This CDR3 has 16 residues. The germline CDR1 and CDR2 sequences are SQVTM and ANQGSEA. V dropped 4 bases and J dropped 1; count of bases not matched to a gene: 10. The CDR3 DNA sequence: TGCAGCGTTGGGGACTACGAGACTGGGTCCTACAATGAGCAGTTCTTC. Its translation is CSVGDYETGSYNEQFF.

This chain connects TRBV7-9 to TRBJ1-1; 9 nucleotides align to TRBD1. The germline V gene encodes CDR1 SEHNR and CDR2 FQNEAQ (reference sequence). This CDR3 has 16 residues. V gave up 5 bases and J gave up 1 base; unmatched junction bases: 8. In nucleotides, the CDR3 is TGTGCCAGCAGCGGCGGGGTGGGACAGGGGAACACTGAAGCTTTCTTT. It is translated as CASSGGVGQGNTEAFF.

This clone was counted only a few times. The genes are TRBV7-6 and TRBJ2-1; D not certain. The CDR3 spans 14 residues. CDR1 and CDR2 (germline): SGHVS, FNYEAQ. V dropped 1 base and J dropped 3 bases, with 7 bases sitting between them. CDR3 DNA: TGTGCCAGCAGCTTAGAACACAACTACAATGAGCAGTTCTTC. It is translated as CASSLEHNYNEQFF. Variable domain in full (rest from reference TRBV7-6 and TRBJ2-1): GAGVSQSPRYKVTKRGQDVALRCDPISGHVSLYWYRQALGQGPEFLTYFNYEAQQDKSGLPNDRFSAERPEGSISTLTIQRTEQRDSAMYRCASSLEHNYNEQFFGPGTRLTVL.

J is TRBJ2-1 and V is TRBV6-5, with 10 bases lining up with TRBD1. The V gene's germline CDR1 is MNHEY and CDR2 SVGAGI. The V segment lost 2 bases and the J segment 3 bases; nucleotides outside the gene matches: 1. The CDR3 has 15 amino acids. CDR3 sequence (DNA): TGTGCCAGCAGTTACCGGACAGGGGGCTACAATGAGCAGTTCTTC. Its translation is CASSYRTGGYNEQFF.

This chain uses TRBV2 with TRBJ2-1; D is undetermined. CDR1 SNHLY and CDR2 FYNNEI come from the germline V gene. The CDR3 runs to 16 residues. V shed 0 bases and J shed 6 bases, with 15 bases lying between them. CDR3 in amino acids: CASSEASGKIINEQFF. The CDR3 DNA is TGTGCCAGCAGTGAAGCGTCAGGAAAGATAATCAATGAGCAGTTCTTC.